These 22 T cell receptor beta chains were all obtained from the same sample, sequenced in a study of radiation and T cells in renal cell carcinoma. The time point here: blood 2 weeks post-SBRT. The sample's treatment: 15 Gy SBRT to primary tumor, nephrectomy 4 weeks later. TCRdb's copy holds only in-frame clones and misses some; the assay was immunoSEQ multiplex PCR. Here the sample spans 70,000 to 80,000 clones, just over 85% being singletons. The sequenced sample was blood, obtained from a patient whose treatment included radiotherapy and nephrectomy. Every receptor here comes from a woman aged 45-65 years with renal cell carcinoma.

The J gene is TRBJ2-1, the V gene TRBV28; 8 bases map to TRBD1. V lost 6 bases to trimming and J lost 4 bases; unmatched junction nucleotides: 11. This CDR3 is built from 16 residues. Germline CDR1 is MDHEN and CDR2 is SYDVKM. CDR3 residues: CASSPTGVGLYNEQFF. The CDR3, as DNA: TGTGCCAGCAGCCCGACAGGGGTAGGGCTATACAATGAGCAGTTCTTC.

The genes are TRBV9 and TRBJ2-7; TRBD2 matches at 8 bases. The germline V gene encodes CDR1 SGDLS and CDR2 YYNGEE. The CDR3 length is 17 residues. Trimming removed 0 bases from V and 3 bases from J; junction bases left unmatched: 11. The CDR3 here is CASSVDPPGGGDYEQYF. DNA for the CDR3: TGTGCCAGCAGCGTAGACCCCCCGGGGGGGGGAGACTACGAGCAGTACTTC.

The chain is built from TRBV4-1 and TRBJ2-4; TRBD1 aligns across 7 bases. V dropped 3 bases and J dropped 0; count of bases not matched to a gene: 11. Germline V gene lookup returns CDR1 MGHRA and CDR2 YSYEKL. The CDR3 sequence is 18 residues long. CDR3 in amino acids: CASSQPTGWDLAKNIQYF. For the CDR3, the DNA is TGCGCCAGCAGCCAGCCGACAGGGTGGGATTTAGCCAAAAACATTCAGTACTTC.

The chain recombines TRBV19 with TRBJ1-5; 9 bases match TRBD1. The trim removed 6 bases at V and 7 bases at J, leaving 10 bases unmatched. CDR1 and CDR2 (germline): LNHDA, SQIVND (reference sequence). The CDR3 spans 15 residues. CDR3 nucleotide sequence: TGTGCCAGTAGCCTCCGCCGGGACAGGGAACAGCCCCAGCATTTT. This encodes CASSLRRDREQPQHF.

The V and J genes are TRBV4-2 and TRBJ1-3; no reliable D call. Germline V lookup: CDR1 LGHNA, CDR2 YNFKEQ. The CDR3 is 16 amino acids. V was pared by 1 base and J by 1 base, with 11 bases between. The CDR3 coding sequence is TGTGCCAGCAGCCAAGGCGGAAGGGTTTCTGGAAACACCATATATTTT. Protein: CASSQGGRVSGNTIYF.

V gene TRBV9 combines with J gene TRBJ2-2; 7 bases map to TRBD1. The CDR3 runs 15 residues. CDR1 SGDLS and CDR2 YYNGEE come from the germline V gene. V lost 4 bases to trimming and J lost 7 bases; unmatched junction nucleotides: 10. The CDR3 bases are TGTGCCAGCAGCCTCGGGACAGTCCAGGGCGGGGAGCTGTTTTTT. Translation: CASSLGTVQGGELFF.

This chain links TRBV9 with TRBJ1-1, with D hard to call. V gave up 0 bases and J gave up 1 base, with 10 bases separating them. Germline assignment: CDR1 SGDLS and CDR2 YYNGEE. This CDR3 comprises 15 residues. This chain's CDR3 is CASSVEGNENTEAFF. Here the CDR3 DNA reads TGTGCCAGCAGCGTAGAAGGGAACGAGAACACTGAAGCTTTCTTT.

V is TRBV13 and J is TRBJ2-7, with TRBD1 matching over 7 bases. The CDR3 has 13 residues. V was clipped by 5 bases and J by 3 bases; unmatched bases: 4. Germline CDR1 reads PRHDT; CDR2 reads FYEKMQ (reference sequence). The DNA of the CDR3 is TGTGCCAGCAGCCCTGGGACAGACTACGAGCAGTACTTC. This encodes CASSPGTDYEQYF.

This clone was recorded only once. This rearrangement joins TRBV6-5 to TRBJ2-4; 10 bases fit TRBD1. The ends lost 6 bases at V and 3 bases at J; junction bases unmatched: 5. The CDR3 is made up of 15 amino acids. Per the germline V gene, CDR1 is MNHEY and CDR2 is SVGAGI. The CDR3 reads CASRGTGAVKNIQYF. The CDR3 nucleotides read TGTGCCAGCAGGGGGACAGGGGCCGTCAAAAACATTCAGTACTTC.

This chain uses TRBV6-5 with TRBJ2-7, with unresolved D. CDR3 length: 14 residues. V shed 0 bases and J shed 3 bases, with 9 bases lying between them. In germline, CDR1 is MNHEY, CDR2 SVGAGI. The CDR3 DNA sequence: TGTGCCAGCAGTTACTCCCAGGACGGCTACGAGCAGTACTTC. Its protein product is CASSYSQDGYEQYF.

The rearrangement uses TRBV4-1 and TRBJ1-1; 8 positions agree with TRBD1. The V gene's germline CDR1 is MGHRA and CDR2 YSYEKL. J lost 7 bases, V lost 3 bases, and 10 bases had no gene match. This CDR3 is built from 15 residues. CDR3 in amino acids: CASSHGVTGVGEAFF. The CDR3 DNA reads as TGCGCCAGCAGCCATGGGGTGACAGGGGTTGGTGAAGCTTTCTTT.

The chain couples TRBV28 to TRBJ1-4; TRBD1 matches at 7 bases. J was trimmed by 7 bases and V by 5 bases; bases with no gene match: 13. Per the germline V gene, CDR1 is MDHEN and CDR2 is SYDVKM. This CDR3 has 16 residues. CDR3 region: CASSINIEGAGEKLFF. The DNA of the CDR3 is TGTGCCAGCAGTATAAATATTGAGGGGGCTGGTGAAAAACTGTTTTTT. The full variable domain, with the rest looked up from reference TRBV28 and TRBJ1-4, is DVKVTQSSRYLVKRTGEKVFLECVQDMDHENMFWYRQDPGLGLRLIYFSYDVKMKEKGDIPEGYSVSREKKERFSLILESASTNQTSMYLCASSINIEGAGEKLFFGSGTQLSVL.

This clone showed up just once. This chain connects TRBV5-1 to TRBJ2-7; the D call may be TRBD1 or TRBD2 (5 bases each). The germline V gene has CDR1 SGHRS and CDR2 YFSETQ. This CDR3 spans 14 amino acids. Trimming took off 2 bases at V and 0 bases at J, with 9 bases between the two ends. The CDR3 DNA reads TGCGCCAGCAGCTTCGGGACGGGCTCCTACGAGCAGTACTTC. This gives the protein CASSFGTGSYEQYF.

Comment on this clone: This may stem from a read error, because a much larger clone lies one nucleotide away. The CDR3 loop reads CAGSSGQSTDTQYF. CDR3 coding DNA: TGTGCCGGCAGCTCGGGACAAAGCACAGATACGCAGTATTTT. The chain uses TRBV6-5 and TRBJ2-3; D possibly corresponds to TRBD1 (6 bases). This CDR3 contains 14 residues. In germline, CDR1 is MNHEY, CDR2 SVGAGI.

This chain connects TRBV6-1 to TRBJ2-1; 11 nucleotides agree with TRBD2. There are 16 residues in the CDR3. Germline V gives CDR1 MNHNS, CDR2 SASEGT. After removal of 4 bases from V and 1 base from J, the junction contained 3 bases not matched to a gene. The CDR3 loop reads CASSGGTSGSYNEQFF. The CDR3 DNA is TGTGCCAGCAGTGGAGGGACTAGCGGTTCCTACAATGAGCAGTTCTTC.

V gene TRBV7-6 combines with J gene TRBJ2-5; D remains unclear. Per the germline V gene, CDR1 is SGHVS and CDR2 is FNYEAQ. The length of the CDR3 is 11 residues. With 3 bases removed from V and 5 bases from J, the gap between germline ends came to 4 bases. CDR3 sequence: CASSFGETQYF. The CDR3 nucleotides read TGTGCCAGCAGCTTTGGGGAGACCCAGTACTTC.

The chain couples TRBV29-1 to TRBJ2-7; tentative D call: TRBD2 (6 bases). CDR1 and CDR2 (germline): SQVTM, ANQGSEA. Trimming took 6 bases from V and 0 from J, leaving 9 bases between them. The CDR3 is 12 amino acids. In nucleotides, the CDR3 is TGCAGCGTCGAGGAGGGCTCCTACGAGCAGTACTTC. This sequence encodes CSVEEGSYEQYF.

CDR3 nucleotides: TGTGCCAGCAGTTACGGGGGGGGCGGAGGCACTGAAGCTTTCTTT. Translating it yields CASSYGGGGGTEAFF. The chain is built from TRBV6-5 and TRBJ1-1, with D perhaps matching TRBD1 (6 bases). CDR1 and CDR2 from the germline V gene are MNHEY and SVGAGI. The CDR3 is made up of 15 amino acids. The ends were cut back, 2 bases at V and 4 bases at J, with 14 bases in the middle.

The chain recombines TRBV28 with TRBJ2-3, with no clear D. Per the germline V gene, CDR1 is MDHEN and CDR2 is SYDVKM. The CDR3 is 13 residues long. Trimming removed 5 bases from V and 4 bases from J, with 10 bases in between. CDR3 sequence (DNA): TGTGCCAGCAGTCCCCCCCGGGCAGATACGCAGTATTTT. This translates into CASSPPRADTQYF.

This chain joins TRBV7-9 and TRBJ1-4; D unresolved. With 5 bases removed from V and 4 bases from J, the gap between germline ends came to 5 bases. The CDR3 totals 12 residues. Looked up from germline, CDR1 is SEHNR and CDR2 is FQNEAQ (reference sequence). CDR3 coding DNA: TGTGCCAGCAGCCGGAATAATGAAAAACTGTTTTTT. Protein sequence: CASSRNNEKLFF.

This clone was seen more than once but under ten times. In nucleotides, the CDR3 is TGTGCCAGCAGCCGGACGGTTGATCAGCCCCAGCATTTT. This sequence encodes CASSRTVDQPQHF. This chain connects TRBV11-2 to TRBJ1-5; unclear D gene. The CDR3 extends over 13 amino acids. CDR1 and CDR2 from the germline V gene are SGHAT and FQNNGV. V dropped 5 bases and J dropped 5 bases, with 10 bases sitting between them.

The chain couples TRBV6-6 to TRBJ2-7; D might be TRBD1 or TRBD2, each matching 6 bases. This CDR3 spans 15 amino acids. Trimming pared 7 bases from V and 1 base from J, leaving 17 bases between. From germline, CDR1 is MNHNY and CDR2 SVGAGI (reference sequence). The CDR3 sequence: CASTNGGHTSYEQYF. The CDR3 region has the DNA TGTGCCAGCACAAACGGGGGACATACTTCCTACGAGCAGTACTTC.